The 8 T cell receptor beta chains reported below all come from one sample, sequenced in a study of blood T cells in healthy people across ages. Then a second PCR, running roughly 6 to 11 cycles, was carried out with a sample-barcoded 5' primer and a J-beta primer mix. MiXCR, applied by TCRdb to the 5' RACE reads, yields one record per CDR3 protein. The table has about 570,000 distinct CDR3 sequences, about 27% seen once. This sample also appeared in a second study, on T cells of mothers and their children.

The specimen sequenced was blood. Receptors originate from a boy younger than 10 in good health.

The rearrangement uses TRBV20-1 and TRBJ1-2; D is unresolved. Germline-derived CDR1 and CDR2 are DFQATT and SNEGSKA (reference sequence). This CDR3 is built from 15 residues. V was pared by 0 bases and J by 4 bases, with 15 bases between. The DNA of the CDR3 is TGCAGTGCTAGAGAAGGGTCAGCCGGGAGCTATGGCTACACCTTC. Translating gives CSAREGSAGSYGYTF.

This clonotype has just a few counts. The CDR3 protein is CASSSDSFLSYNEQFF. In nucleotides, the CDR3 is TGTGCCAGCAGTTCAGACTCCTTTCTCTCCTACAATGAGCAGTTCTTC. The rearrangement links TRBV9 to TRBJ2-1; D unclear. The CDR3 extends over 16 amino acids. V lost 5 bases to trimming and J lost 0 bases, with 15 bases between them. The germline gives CDR1 SGDLS, CDR2 YYNGEE.

V gene TRBV6-1 combines with J gene TRBJ2-7; 8 bases are shared with TRBD1. Germline CDR1 reads MNHNS; CDR2 reads SASEGT. J was trimmed by 1 base and V by 2 bases; bases with no gene match: 10. The CDR3 is 17 residues long. CDR3 residues: CASSERQTGARSYEQYF. The CDR3 region has the DNA TGTGCCAGCAGTGAACGCCAGACAGGGGCTAGGTCCTACGAGCAGTACTTC.

This clonotype was counted only a few times. This rearrangement joins TRBV18 to TRBJ2-5; the D is unclear. The J call may be in error: the DNA end matches TRBJ2-7 better. Germline values: CDR1 KGHSH, CDR2 LQKENI. CDR3 length equals 12 residues. In DNA, the CDR3 is TGTGCCAGCTCACCTGAGAACCGCGAGCAGTACTTC. This codes for CASSPENREQYF.

The table lists this clonotype with a few counts. This rearrangement joins TRBV5-4 to TRBJ2-2; 9 bases match TRBD2. The junction had 8 bases not matched to a gene; V was cut back by 5 bases and J by 3 bases. Germline CDR1 reads SGHNT; CDR2 reads YYREEE (reference sequence). This CDR3 is 16 amino acids long. CDR3 sequence (DNA): TGTGCCAGCAGACTCGCTAGCGGGACCTACACCGGGGAGCTGTTTTTT. It yields the protein CASRLASGTYTGELFF.

This clonotype was found many times. CDR3 amino acids: CASSLGTSGRVQETQYF. The CDR3 bases are TGTGCCAGCAGTTTGGGGACTAGCGGGAGGGTCCAAGAGACCCAGTACTTC. This chain uses TRBV12-3 or TRBV12-4 with TRBJ2-5, with 16 bases that match TRBD2. The V gene end was trimmed by 3 bases and the J gene end by 1 base; junction bases not matched to a gene: 2. This CDR3 spans 17 amino acids.

CDR3 coding DNA: TGCGCCAGCAGCGATACTAGCGGGGGGGCCAATGAGCAGTTCTTC. Its protein product is CASSDTSGGANEQFF. This chain links TRBV5-1 with TRBJ2-1; 13 bases are a match to TRBD2. The length of the CDR3 is 15 residues. After removal of 4 bases from V and 6 bases from J, the junction contained 4 bases not matched to a gene. Germline CDR1 SGHRS, CDR2 YFSETQ.

This clonotype showed up just a few times. The chain links TRBV19 to TRBJ2-6; D uncertain. CDR1 LNHDA and CDR2 SQIVND come from the germline V gene (reference sequence). V was cut by 7 bases and J by 0 bases, with 7 bases left in between. The CDR3 is made up of 14 amino acids. This chain's CDR3 is CASKITSGANVLTF. CDR3 sequence (DNA): TGTGCCAGTAAGATCACCTCTGGGGCCAACGTCCTGACTTTC.